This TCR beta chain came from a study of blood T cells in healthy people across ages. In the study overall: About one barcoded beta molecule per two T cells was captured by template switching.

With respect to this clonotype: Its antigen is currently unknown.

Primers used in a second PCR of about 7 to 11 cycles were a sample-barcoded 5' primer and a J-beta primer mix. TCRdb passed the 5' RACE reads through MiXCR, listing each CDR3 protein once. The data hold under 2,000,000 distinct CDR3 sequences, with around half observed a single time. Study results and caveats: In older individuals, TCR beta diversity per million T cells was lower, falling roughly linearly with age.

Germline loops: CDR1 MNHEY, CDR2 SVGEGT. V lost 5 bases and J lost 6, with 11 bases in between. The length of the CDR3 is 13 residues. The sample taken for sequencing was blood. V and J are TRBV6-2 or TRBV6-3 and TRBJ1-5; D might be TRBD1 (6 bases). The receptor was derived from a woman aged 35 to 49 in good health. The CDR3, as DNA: TGTGCCAGCAGTAAACAGGGAATTCAGCCCCAGCATTTT. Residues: CASSKQGIQPQHF.